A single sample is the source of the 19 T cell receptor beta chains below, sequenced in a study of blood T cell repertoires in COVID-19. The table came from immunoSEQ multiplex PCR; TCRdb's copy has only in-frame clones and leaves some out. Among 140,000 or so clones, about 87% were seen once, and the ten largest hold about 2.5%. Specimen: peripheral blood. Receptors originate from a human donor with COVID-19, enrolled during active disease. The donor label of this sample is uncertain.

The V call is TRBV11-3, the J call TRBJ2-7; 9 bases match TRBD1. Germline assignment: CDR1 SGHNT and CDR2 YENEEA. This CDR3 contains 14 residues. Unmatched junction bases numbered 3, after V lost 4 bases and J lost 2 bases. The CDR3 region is CASSWRDRAYEQYF. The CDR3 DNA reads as TGTGCCAGCAGCTGGCGGGACAGGGCCTACGAGCAGTACTTC.

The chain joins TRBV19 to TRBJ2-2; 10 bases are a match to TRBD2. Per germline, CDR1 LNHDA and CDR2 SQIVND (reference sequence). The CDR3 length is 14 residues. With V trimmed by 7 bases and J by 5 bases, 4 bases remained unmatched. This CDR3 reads CASMRAGGTGELFF. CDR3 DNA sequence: TGTGCCAGTATGAGAGCGGGAGGGACCGGGGAGCTGTTTTTT.

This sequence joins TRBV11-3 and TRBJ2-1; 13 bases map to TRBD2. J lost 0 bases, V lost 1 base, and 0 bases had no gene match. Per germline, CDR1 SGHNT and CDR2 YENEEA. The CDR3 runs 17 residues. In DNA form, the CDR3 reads TGTGCCAGCAGCTTAGGGACTAGCGGGAGCTCCTACAATGAGCAGTTCTTC. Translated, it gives CASSLGTSGSSYNEQFF.

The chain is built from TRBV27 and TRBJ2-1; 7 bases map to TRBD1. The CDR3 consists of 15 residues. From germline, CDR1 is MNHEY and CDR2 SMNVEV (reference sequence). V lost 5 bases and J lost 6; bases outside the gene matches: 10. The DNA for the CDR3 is TGTGCCAGCAGTCCGAATCTCGGACAGGCCAATGAGCAGTTCTTC. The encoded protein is CASSPNLGQANEQFF.

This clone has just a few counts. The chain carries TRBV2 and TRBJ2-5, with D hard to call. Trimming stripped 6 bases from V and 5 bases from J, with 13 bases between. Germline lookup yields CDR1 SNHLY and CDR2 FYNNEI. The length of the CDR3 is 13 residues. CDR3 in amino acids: CASSGLTSETQYF. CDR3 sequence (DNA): TGTGCCAGCAGCGGGTTGACTTCGGAGACCCAGTACTTC.

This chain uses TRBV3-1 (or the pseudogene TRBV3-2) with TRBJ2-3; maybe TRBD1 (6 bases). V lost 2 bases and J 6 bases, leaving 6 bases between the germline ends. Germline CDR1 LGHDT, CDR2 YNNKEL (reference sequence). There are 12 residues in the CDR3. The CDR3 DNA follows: TGTGCCAGCAGCCAAACAGGGGATACGCAGTATTTT. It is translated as CASSQTGDTQYF.

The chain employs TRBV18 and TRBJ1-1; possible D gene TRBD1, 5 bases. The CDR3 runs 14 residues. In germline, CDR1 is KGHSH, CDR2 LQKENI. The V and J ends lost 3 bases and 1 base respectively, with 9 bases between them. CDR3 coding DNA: TGTGCCAGCTCACCCAGCGGGGGGAACACTGAAGCTTTCTTT. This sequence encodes CASSPSGGNTEAFF.

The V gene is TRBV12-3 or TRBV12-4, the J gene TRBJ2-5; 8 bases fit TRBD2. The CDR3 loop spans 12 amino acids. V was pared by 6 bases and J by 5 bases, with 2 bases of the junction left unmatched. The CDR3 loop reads CASRTGGETQYF. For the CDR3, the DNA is TGTGCCAGCAGGACGGGGGGGGAGACCCAGTACTTC.

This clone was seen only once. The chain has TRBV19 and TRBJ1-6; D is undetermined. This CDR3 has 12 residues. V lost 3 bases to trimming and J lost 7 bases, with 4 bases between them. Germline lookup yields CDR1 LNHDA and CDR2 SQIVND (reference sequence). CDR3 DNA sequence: TGTGCCAGTAGTATCCAGAATTCACCCCTCCACTTT. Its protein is CASSIQNSPLHF.

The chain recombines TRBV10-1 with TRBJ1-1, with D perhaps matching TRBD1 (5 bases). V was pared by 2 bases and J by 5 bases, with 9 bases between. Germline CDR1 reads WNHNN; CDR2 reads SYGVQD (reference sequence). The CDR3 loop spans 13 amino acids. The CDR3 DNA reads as TGCGCCAGCAGTGAGAACAGGATAACTGAAGCTTTCTTT. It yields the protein CASSENRITEAFF.

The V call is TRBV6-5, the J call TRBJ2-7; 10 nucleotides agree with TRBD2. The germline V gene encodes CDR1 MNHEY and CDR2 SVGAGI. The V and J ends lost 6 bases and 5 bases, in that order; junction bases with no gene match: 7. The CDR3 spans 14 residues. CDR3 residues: CASRVPGLANEQYF. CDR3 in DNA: TGTGCCAGCAGGGTACCGGGACTAGCGAACGAGCAGTACTTC.

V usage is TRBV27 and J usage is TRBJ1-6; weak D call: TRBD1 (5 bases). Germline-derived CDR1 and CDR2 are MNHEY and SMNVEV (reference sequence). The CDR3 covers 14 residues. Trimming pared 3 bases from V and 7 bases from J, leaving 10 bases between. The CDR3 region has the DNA TGTGCCAGCAGTTTTGGGACTGGGAATTCACCCCTCCACTTT. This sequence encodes CASSFGTGNSPLHF.

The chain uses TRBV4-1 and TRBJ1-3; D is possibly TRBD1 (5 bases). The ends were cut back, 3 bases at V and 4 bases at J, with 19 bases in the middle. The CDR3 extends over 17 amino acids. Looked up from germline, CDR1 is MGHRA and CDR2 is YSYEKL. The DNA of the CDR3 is TGCGCCAGCAGCCAGCTTAGTTTAGGGACTGGCGGAAACACCATATATTTT. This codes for CASSQLSLGTGGNTIYF.

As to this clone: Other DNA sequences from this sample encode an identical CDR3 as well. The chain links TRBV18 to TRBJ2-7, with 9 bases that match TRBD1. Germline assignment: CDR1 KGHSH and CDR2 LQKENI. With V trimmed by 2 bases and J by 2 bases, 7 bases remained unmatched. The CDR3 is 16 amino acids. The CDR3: CASSPGHGTGPYEQYF. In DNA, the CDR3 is TGTGCCAGCTCACCAGGGCACGGGACAGGGCCCTACGAGCAGTACTTC. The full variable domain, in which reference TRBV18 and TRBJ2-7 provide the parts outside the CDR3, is NAGVMQNPRHLVRRRGQEARLRCSPMKGHSHVYWYRQLPEEGLKFMVYLQKENIIDESGMPKERFSAEFPKEGPSILRIQQVVRGDSAAYFCASSPGHGTGPYEQYFGPGTRLTVT.

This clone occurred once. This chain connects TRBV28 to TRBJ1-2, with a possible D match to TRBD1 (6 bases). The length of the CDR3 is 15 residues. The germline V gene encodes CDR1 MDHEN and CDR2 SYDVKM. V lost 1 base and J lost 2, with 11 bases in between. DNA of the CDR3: TGTGCCAGCAGTTTATCTTTGGGGACAAACTATGGCTACACCTTC. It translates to CASSLSLGTNYGYTF.

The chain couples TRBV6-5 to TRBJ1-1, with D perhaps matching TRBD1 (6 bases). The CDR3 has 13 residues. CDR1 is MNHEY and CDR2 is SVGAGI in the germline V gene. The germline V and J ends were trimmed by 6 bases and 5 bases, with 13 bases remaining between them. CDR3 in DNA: TGTGCCAGCAGAGAGGACAGAAGGACTGAAGCTTTCTTT. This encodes CASREDRRTEAFF.

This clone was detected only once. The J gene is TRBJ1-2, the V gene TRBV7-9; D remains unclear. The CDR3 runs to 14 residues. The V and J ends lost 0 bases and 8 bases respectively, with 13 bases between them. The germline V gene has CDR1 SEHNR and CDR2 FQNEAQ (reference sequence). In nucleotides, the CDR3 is TGTGCCAGCAGCTTAGCGCGGAGAGGAGGGGGCTACACCTTC. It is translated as CASSLARRGGGYTF.

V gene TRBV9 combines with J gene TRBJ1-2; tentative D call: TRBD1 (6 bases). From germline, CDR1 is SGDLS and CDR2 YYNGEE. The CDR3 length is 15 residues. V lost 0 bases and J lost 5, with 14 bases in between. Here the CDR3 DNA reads TGTGCCAGCAGCGTAGTACCGCCAGGGGAGTATGGCTACACCTTC. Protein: CASSVVPPGEYGYTF.

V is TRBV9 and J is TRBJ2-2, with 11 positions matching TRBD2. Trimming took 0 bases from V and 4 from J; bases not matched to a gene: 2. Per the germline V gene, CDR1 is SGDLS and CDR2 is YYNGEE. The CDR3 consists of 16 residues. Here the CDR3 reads CASSVEGLAVTGELFF. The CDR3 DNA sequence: TGTGCCAGCAGCGTAGAGGGACTAGCGGTCACCGGGGAGCTGTTTTTT.